Listed below are T cell receptor beta chains from one sample, sequenced in a study of blood T cell repertoires in COVID-19. Assay: immunoSEQ multiplex PCR; the TCRdb copy retains only in-frame clones and omits some. The table has some 110,000 clones, about nine tenths seen once. Sequencing was carried out using peripheral blood. These TCRs come from a human donor in a cohort sampled during active COVID-19. Both conserved end residues are part of each CDR3. The order of the fields is clone size, V gene, J gene, D gene, CDR3 length, CDR3 DNA, CDR3 protein. The D gene is left open where the match is weak. Part of the rows lack a size; the others show once, few, many or a class for expanded clones.

clone size: few
V gene: TRBV19
J gene: TRBJ1-1
D gene: TRBD1
CDR3 length: 16
CDR3 DNA: TGTGCCAGTAGTGACAGACAGGGTGGGAAGAACACTGAAGCTTTCTTT
CDR3 protein: CASSDRQGGKNTEAFF

clone size: few
V gene: TRBV19
J gene: TRBJ2-1
D gene: .
CDR3 length: 17
CDR3 DNA: TGTGCCAGTACCCCGGAGGGTGAAAACCCCCCCTACAATGAGCAGTTCTTC
CDR3 protein: CASTPEGENPPYNEQFF

clone size: .
V gene: TRBV6-1
J gene: TRBJ1-2
D gene: TRBD1
CDR3 length: 15
CDR3 DNA: TGTGCCAGCAGTGATCGGGACAGGGGGAACTATGGCTACACCTTC
CDR3 protein: CASSDRDRGNYGYTF

clone size: .
V gene: TRBV19
J gene: TRBJ2-1
D gene: TRBD2
CDR3 length: 18
CDR3 DNA: TGTGCCACCGTAGCGGGAGGGAATTTTATGTTGGGACACAATGAGCAGTTCTTC
CDR3 protein: CATVAGGNFMLGHNEQFF

clone size: .
V gene: TRBV6-5
J gene: TRBJ1-4
D gene: TRBD1
CDR3 length: 15
CDR3 DNA: TGTGCCAGCAGCAGACAGGGACAGATTAATGAAAAACTGTTTTTT
CDR3 protein: CASSRQGQINEKLFF

clone size: .
V gene: TRBV5-1
J gene: TRBJ2-1
D gene: TRBD1
CDR3 length: 15
CDR3 DNA: TGCGCCAGCAACTTACAGGGGTTCTCCTACAATGAGCAGTTCTTC
CDR3 protein: CASNLQGFSYNEQFF

clone size: .
V gene: TRBV27
J gene: TRBJ2-3
D gene: .
CDR3 length: 14
CDR3 DNA: TGTGCCAGCGCACTATCCGCCGGCACAGATACGCAGTATTTT
CDR3 protein: CASALSAGTDTQYF

clone size: .
V gene: TRBV12-5
J gene: TRBJ2-7
D gene: TRBD1
CDR3 length: 15
CDR3 DNA: TGTGCTAGTGGTTCGGGACAGGGGGTGGCCTACGAGCAGTACTTC
CDR3 protein: CASGSGQGVAYEQYF

clone size: few
V gene: TRBV28
J gene: TRBJ1-2
D gene: .
CDR3 length: 15
CDR3 DNA: TGTGCCAGCACTCTAGCCAGAAGGACGTACTATGGCTACACCTTC
CDR3 protein: CASTLARRTYYGYTF

clone size: .
V gene: TRBV11-2
J gene: TRBJ1-4
D gene: .
CDR3 length: 14
CDR3 DNA: TGTGCCAGCAGTCGGGGGGGCTTGGGAGAAAAACTGTTTTTT
CDR3 protein: CASSRGGLGEKLFF

clone size: .
V gene: TRBV18
J gene: TRBJ2-3
D gene: .
CDR3 length: 16
CDR3 DNA: TGTGCCAGCTCACCACCCCAGGGGCCAACCACAGATACGCAGTATTTT
CDR3 protein: CASSPPQGPTTDTQYF

clone size: .
V gene: TRBV7-2
J gene: TRBJ2-5
D gene: TRBD2
CDR3 length: 15
CDR3 DNA: TGTGCCAGCGGGGGGGGAACCCCGATACAAGAGACCCAGTACTTC
CDR3 protein: CASGGGTPIQETQYF

clone size: .
V gene: TRBV3-1/TRBV3-2
J gene: TRBJ2-5
D gene: .
CDR3 length: 15
CDR3 DNA: TGTGCCAGCAGCCAAGATGGGACACAAAAAGAGACCCAGTACTTC
CDR3 protein: CASSQDGTQKETQYF

clone size: .
V gene: TRBV10-3
J gene: TRBJ1-1
D gene: TRBD1
CDR3 length: 14
CDR3 DNA: TGTGCCATCAGTGCGGGGACAGGGAACACTGAAGCTTTCTTT
CDR3 protein: CAISAGTGNTEAFF

clone size: .
V gene: TRBV5-1
J gene: TRBJ2-2
D gene: TRBD1
CDR3 length: 17
CDR3 DNA: TGCGCCAGCAGCTTGGAGCAGGGGGCGAGGATAGCCGGGGAGCTGTTTTTT
CDR3 protein: CASSLEQGARIAGELFF

clone size: .
V gene: TRBV5-1
J gene: TRBJ2-1
D gene: .
CDR3 length: 12
CDR3 DNA: TGCGCCAGCAGCTTTTCTACCAATGAGCAGTTCTTC
CDR3 protein: CASSFSTNEQFF

clone size: .
V gene: TRBV7-2
J gene: TRBJ2-1
D gene: TRBD2
CDR3 length: 15
CDR3 DNA: TGTGCCAGCAGCTTAGTTGGGGGAGGGAACAATGAGCAGTTCTTC
CDR3 protein: CASSLVGGGNNEQFF

clone size: .
V gene: TRBV5-1
J gene: TRBJ2-1
D gene: TRBD2
CDR3 length: 14
CDR3 DNA: TGCGCCAGCAGCCCTCAGACTAGCACCGATGAGCAGTTCTTC
CDR3 protein: CASSPQTSTDEQFF

clone size: .
V gene: TRBV7-7
J gene: TRBJ2-5
D gene: TRBD1
CDR3 length: 14
CDR3 DNA: TGTGCCAGCTCCCCAGGGGGAGTCCGCGAGACCCAGTACTTC
CDR3 protein: CASSPGGVRETQYF

clone size: .
V gene: TRBV7-2
J gene: TRBJ1-3
D gene: .
CDR3 length: 15
CDR3 DNA: TGTGCCAGCAGCTTAGTCGCGGGTTCTGGAAACACCATATATTTT
CDR3 protein: CASSLVAGSGNTIYF

clone size: .
V gene: TRBV24-1
J gene: TRBJ2-1
D gene: .
CDR3 length: 17
CDR3 DNA: TGTGCCACCAGTGGACCCGCGGGGGACAACTCCTACAATGAGCAGTTCTTC
CDR3 protein: CATSGPAGDNSYNEQFF

clone size: .
V gene: TRBV29-1
J gene: TRBJ2-1
D gene: .
CDR3 length: 16
CDR3 DNA: TGCAGCGTCCCCGGAGGGGCCACCACTTCCTACAATGAGCAGTTCTTC
CDR3 protein: CSVPGGATTSYNEQFF

clone size: .
V gene: TRBV19
J gene: TRBJ1-5
D gene: TRBD1
CDR3 length: 13
CDR3 DNA: TGTGCCAGTACCGGGACAGGGCATCAGCCCCAGCATTTT
CDR3 protein: CASTGTGHQPQHF

clone size: few
V gene: TRBV12-2
J gene: TRBJ1-4
D gene: .
CDR3 length: 16
CDR3 DNA: TGTGCAAGTCGCCATTATGGCAGGGGCACTAATGAAAAACTGTTTTTT
CDR3 protein: CASRHYGRGTNEKLFF

clone size: .
V gene: TRBV7-3
J gene: TRBJ1-3
D gene: TRBD1
CDR3 length: 16
CDR3 DNA: TGTGCCAGCAGCCCCAAGCGGACAGGGGATGGAAACACCATATATTTT
CDR3 protein: CASSPKRTGDGNTIYF

clone size: .
V gene: TRBV6-5
J gene: TRBJ2-7
D gene: .
CDR3 length: 12
CDR3 DNA: TGTGCCAGCAGTCTACAGGGTTACGAGCAGTACTTC
CDR3 protein: CASSLQGYEQYF

clone size: .
V gene: TRBV5-8
J gene: TRBJ2-7
D gene: TRBD2
CDR3 length: 13
CDR3 DNA: TGTGCCAGCAGCTTTGCAGCGGGAGGCGAGCAGTACTTC
CDR3 protein: CASSFAAGGEQYF

clone size: .
V gene: TRBV4-2
J gene: TRBJ2-7
D gene: TRBD2
CDR3 length: 15
CDR3 DNA: TGTGCCAGCAGCCAAGATTCCAGCGGGGGATACGAGCAGTACTTC
CDR3 protein: CASSQDSSGGYEQYF

clone size: .
V gene: TRBV28
J gene: TRBJ2-1
D gene: .
CDR3 length: 13
CDR3 DNA: TGTGCCAGCAGTTTCCCCCGGGACAATGAGCAGTTCTTC
CDR3 protein: CASSFPRDNEQFF

clone size: .
V gene: TRBV4-1
J gene: TRBJ2-7
D gene: TRBD2
CDR3 length: 15
CDR3 DNA: TGCGCCAGCAGCCTCGGGACTAGCGATTCCTACGAGCAGTACTTC
CDR3 protein: CASSLGTSDSYEQYF

clone size: .
V gene: TRBV28
J gene: TRBJ2-7
D gene: TRBD1
CDR3 length: 17
CDR3 DNA: TGTGCCAGCAGTTCCCCCTCGGGACAGGCATTAATCTACGAGCAGTACTTC
CDR3 protein: CASSSPSGQALIYEQYF

clone size: .
V gene: TRBV10-2
J gene: TRBJ1-2
D gene: TRBD1
CDR3 length: 15
CDR3 DNA: TGCGCCAGCGGATCGACAGGGGCCGATTACTATGGCTACACCTTC
CDR3 protein: CASGSTGADYYGYTF

clone size: few
V gene: TRBV12-5
J gene: TRBJ2-2
D gene: TRBD1
CDR3 length: 20
CDR3 DNA: TGTGCTAGTGGTTTGGTAAGGATTGGGACAGGGGCGTTTCGCACCGGGGAGCTGTTTTTT
CDR3 protein: CASGLVRIGTGAFRTGELFF